This is a list of T cell receptor beta chains from one sample in a study of T cell responses to AZD1222 COVID-19 vaccine. This table comes from immunoSEQ multiplex PCR, and its TCRdb copy is limited to in-frame clones, with some not included. The sample has 60,000 to 75,000 clones, 80% to 90% seen once. The sample in question was peripheral blood, obtained 28 days after the second AZD1222 dose. These TCRs come from an adult who received the AZD1222 COVID-19 vaccine. Each CDR3 is given with its conserved first and last residue. Each record gives: V gene, CDR3 length, J gene, CDR3 protein.

V: TRBV12-5
length: 16
J: TRBJ1-3
CDR3: CASGLRKEIAGNTIYF

V: TRBV12-3/TRBV12-4
length: 13
J: TRBJ2-1
CDR3: CASTPRGQSEQFF

V: TRBV27
length: 15
J: TRBJ1-5
CDR3: CASSPLQGLNQPQHF

V: TRBV28
length: 15
J: TRBJ1-2
CDR3: CASVEWREGNYGYTF

V: TRBV28
length: 20
J: TRBJ2-2
CDR3: CASSFTGGQRIPTRTGELFF

V: TRBV19
length: 14
J: TRBJ2-2
CDR3: CATRERLNTGELFF

V: TRBV5-4
length: 14
J: TRBJ2-3
CDR3: CASSLGKSTDTQYF

V: TRBV9
length: 14
J: TRBJ2-7
CDR3: CASSAGQLRYEQYF

V: TRBV5-4
length: 14
J: TRBJ1-1
CDR3: CASSGGRMNTEAFF

V: TRBV5-1
length: 15
J: TRBJ2-1
CDR3: CASSLENRGVNEQFF

V: TRBV12-3/TRBV12-4
length: 13
J: TRBJ2-5
CDR3: CASSFSGGETQYF

V: TRBV25-1
length: 15
J: TRBJ2-1
CDR3: CASSEPRTQFPEQFF

V: TRBV12-3/TRBV12-4
length: 13
J: TRBJ2-2
CDR3: CASSFRPTGELFF

V: TRBV4-3
length: 17
J: TRBJ2-2
CDR3: CASSQEASWGLTGELFF

V: TRBV7-9
length: 15
J: TRBJ1-4
CDR3: CASSFNGASNEKLFF

V: TRBV9
length: 14
J: TRBJ2-7
CDR3: CASSVGLPLAEQYF

V: TRBV19
length: 18
J: TRBJ1-3
CDR3: CAARPDQGDRTSGNTIYF

V: TRBV10-3
length: 17
J: TRBJ2-2
CDR3: CAIMAGLAGGDTGELFF

V: TRBV4-1
length: 14
J: TRBJ1-4
CDR3: CASSQSPGGEKLFF

V: TRBV4-1
length: 15
J: TRBJ2-7
CDR3: CASSQVAGETSEQYF

V: TRBV5-1
length: 15
J: TRBJ2-6
CDR3: CASSLGESGANVLTF

V: TRBV5-1
length: 15
J: TRBJ2-7
CDR3: CASSPSQGGAYEQYF

V: TRBV9
length: 14
J: TRBJ1-2
CDR3: CASSVGTANYGYTF

V: TRBV20-1
length: 15
J: TRBJ1-1
CDR3: CSASRPGAMNTEAFF

V: TRBV6-4
length: 14
J: TRBJ1-1
CDR3: CASRPGQENTEAFF

V: TRBV27
length: 17
J: TRBJ2-6
CDR3: CASSWGRGTSGANVLTF

V: TRBV3-1/TRBV3-2
length: 14
J: TRBJ1-2
CDR3: CASSLPSGANGYTF

V: TRBV12-5
length: 15
J: TRBJ2-3
CDR3: CASGSQGLSTDTQYF

V: TRBV18
length: 16
J: TRBJ2-1
CDR3: CASSPPGLAGGSEQFF

V: TRBV4-1
length: 15
J: TRBJ1-3
CDR3: CASSQVGSRGNTIYF

V: TRBV27
length: 19
J: TRBJ1-2
CDR3: CASSLSGRVGGPNNYGYTF

V: TRBV30
length: 12
J: TRBJ2-2
CDR3: CAWSLTSGELFF

V: TRBV6-5
length: 14
J: TRBJ1-6
CDR3: CASTPRGGGSPLHF

V: TRBV19
length: 15
J: TRBJ1-5
CDR3: CASSFRSDSNQPQHF

V: TRBV19
length: 13
J: TRBJ2-7
CDR3: CASTPGSFYEQYF

V: TRBV2
length: 15
J: TRBJ1-2
CDR3: CASRGRQASYYGYTF

V: TRBV9
length: 15
J: TRBJ2-6
CDR3: CASSPRSFGANVLTF

V: TRBV6-5
length: 12
J: TRBJ1-5
CDR3: CASSRVNQPQHF